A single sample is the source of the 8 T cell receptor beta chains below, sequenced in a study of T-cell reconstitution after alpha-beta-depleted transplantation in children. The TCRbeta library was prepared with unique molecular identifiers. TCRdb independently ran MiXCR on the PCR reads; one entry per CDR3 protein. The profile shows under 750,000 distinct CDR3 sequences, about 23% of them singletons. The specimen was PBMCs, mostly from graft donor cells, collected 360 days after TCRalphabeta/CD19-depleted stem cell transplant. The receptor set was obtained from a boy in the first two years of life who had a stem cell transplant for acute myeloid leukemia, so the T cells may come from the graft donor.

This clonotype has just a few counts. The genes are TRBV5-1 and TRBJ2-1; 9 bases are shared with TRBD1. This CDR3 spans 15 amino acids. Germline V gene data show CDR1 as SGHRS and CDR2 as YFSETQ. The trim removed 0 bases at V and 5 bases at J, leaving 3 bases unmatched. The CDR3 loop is CASSLGQGGDNEQFF. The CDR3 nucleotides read TGCGCCAGCAGCTTGGGACAGGGGGGGGACAATGAGCAGTTCTTC.

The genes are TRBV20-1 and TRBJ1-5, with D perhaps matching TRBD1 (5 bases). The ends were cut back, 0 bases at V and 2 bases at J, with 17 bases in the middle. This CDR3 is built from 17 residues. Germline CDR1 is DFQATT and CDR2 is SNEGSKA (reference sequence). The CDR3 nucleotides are TGCAGTGCTAGAGATTTACCCCCAGGGAAGGGCAATCAGCCCCAGCATTTT. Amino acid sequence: CSARDLPPGKGNQPQHF.

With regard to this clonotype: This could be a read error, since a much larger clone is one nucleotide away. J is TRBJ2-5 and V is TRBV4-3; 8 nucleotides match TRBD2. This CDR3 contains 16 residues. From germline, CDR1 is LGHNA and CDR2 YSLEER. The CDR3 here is CAGSQDVAGGQETQYF. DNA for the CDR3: TGCGCCGGCAGCCAAGATGTGGCGGGGGGCCAAGAGACCCAGTACTTC.

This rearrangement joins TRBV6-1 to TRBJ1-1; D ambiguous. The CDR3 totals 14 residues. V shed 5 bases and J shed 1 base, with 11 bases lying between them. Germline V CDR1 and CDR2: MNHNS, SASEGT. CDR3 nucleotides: TGTGCCAGCAGTCCCCTGTCGGGGAACACTGAAGCTTTCTTT. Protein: CASSPLSGNTEAFF.

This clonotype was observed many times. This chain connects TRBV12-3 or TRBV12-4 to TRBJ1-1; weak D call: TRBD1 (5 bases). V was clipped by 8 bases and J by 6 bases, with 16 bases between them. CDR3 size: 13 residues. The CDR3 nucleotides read TGTGCCAGCCGAATAGGGGACGGGGCTGAAGCTTTCTTT. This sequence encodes CASRIGDGAEAFF.

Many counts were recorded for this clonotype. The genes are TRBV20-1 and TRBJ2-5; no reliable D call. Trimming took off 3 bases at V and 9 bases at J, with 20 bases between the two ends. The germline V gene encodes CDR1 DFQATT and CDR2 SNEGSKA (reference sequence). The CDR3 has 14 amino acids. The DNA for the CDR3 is TGCAGTGCTAGGGCCCGGACCGCCGCGGCGGCCCAGTACTTC. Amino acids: CSARARTAAAAQYF.

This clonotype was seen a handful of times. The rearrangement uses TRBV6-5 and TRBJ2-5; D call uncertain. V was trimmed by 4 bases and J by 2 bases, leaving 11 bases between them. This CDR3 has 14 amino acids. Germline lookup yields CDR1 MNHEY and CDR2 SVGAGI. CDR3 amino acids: CASSSGPKQETQYF. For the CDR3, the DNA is TGTGCCAGCAGTTCCGGACCTAAGCAAGAGACCCAGTACTTC.

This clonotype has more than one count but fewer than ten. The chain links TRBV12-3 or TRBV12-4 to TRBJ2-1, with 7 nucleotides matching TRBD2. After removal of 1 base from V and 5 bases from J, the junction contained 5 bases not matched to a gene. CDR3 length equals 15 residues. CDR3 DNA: TGTGCCAGCAGTTTAGGCCGCGGGGGAAACAATGAGCAGTTCTTC. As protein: CASSLGRGGNNEQFF.